The text below deals with one TCR beta chain. Its antigen is undetermined. The data belong to a study of vaccination effects on CD4 cells after COVID-19. As for the study in general: Subjects were given two BNT162b2 or mRNA-1273 vaccine doses. Study conclusions and caveats: In vaccinees who were healthy, merely 1 out of 255 vaccine-induced clones cross-reacted with common cold coronaviruses.

CD4+ T cells specific for antigen were expanded with viral peptide pools by the ViraFEST assay before sequencing. Isolation of CD4+ T cells took place after 10 days of culture. The study found no prior SARS-CoV-2 infection in the vaccine recipients, who tested negative for nucleocapsid antibodies. The assay was immunoSEQ multiplex PCR, and TCRdb's table has in-frame clones only and misses some. The sample has over 7,500 clones; approximately 74% are singletons. This TCR derives from a human donor who received a COVID-19 vaccine. This specimen consisted of CD4+ T cells from PBMCs cultured with HCoV-229E spike peptides, obtained before COVID-19 vaccination.

The CDR3 sequence is CASSATTGGTDTQYF. The CDR3 DNA is TGTGCCAGCAGCGCCACTACCGGGGGAACAGATACGCAGTATTTT. The chain uses TRBV9 and TRBJ2-3; possibly TRBD2 for D (6 bases). CDR1 SGDLS and CDR2 YYNGEE come from the germline V gene. The CDR3 runs 15 residues. V was clipped by 3 bases and J by 3 bases, with 14 bases between them.